This T cell receptor (beta chain) was identified during a study of blood T cells in healthy people across ages. Germline V gene sequence: CDR1 KGHSH, CDR2 LQKENI. This CDR3 comprises 15 residues. V was pared by 6 bases and J by 7 bases, with 8 bases of the junction left unmatched. Study results and caveats: Older individuals had lower TCR beta diversity per million T cells (the decline was roughly linear). With donor CMV status unknown, expanded clonotype changes were possibly confounded.

This clonotype was found a few times. Its matching antigen is unknown. With a J-beta primer mix and a sample-barcoded 5' primer, a second PCR ran about 7 to 11 cycles. Tags on each cDNA molecule came from a template-switch adaptor with 12 random nucleotides. From the 5' RACE reads, TCRdb called clonotypes with MiXCR, one entry per CDR3 protein. The table has 550,000 to 650,000 distinct CDR3 sequences, about 27% seen once. The sample was also reused in another study, on T cells of mothers and their children. That study reports: Persistent microchimeric T cell clones were sought, and none were detected.

V and J are TRBV18 and TRBJ2-1, with TRBD1 identical over 11 bases. Sequencing was done on a sample of blood. This sequence was found in a boy aged 2-15 years in good health. As DNA, the CDR3 is TGTGCCAGCTCCTTCGGACAGGGGGCGGGAAATGAGCAGTTCTTC. Residues: CASSFGQGAGNEQFF.